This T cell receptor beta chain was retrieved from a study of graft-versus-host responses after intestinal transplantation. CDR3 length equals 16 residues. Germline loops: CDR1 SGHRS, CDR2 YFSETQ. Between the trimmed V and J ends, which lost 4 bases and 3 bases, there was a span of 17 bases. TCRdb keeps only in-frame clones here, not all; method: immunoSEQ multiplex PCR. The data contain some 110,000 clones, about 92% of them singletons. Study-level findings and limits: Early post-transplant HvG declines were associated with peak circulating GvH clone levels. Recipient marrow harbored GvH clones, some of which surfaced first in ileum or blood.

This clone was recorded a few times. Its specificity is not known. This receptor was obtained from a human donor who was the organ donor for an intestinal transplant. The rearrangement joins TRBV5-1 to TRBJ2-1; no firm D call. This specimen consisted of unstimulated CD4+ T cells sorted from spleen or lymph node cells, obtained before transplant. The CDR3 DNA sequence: TGCGCCAGCAGCATAAGCCGACTCTCCCTCTACAATGAGCAGTTCTTC. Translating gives CASSISRLSLYNEQFF.